The present TCR beta chain was sequenced within a study of blood T cell repertoires in COVID-19. After removal of 6 bases from V and 8 bases from J, the junction contained 7 bases not matched to a gene. This CDR3 has 13 amino acids. Per germline, CDR1 MDHEN and CDR2 SYDVKM. Some clones are missing from TCRdb's copy, which holds only in-frame ones; the method was immunoSEQ multiplex PCR. The sample consists of around 100,000 clones, under 80% of them appearing once. The TCR was taken from a man between 70 and 80 years old with active or convalescent COVID-19. Sequencing was done on a sample of peripheral blood. The chain employs TRBV28 and TRBJ1-3; 7 bases fit TRBD1. The CDR3 reads CASRATGLHTIYF. The DNA for the CDR3 is TGTGCCAGCAGGGCGACAGGGCTACACACCATATATTTT. The whole variable domain, filled in from reference TRBV28 and TRBJ1-3, reads DVKVTQSSRYLVKRTGEKVFLECVQDMDHENMFWYRQDPGLGLRLIYFSYDVKMKEKGDIPEGYSVSREKKERFSLILESASTNQTSMYLCASRATGLHTIYFGEGSWLTVV.